This T cell receptor beta chain came from a study of cytomegalovirus exposure and HLA in healthy donors. Study-wide findings and caveats: First-cohort TCR clusters tended to co-occur in the 90 to 150 validation repertoires, a later analysis found. Most TCR sequences were uncommon, yet certain public TCRs appeared in many donors. Roughly 170 TCR beta chains were listed as cytomegalovirus-associated.

Germline CDR1 SNHLY, CDR2 FYNNEI. There are 18 residues in the CDR3. V was clipped by 4 bases and J by 2 bases; unmatched bases: 10. Method: immunoSEQ multiplex PCR; TCRdb's copy keeps in-frame clones and lacks some. The sample consists of about 220,000 clones, roughly 84% of them appearing once. As concerns this clone: Its target is unknown.

The source is a woman younger than 45 in good health and CMV-seropositive. V usage is TRBV2 and J usage is TRBJ2-2; 10 bases map to TRBD2. The sequenced sample was PBMCs. The CDR3 sequence is CASSVGLAGVYNTGELFF. CDR3 nucleotide sequence: TGTGCCAGCAGTGTGGGGCTAGCGGGAGTGTATAACACCGGGGAGCTGTTTTTT.